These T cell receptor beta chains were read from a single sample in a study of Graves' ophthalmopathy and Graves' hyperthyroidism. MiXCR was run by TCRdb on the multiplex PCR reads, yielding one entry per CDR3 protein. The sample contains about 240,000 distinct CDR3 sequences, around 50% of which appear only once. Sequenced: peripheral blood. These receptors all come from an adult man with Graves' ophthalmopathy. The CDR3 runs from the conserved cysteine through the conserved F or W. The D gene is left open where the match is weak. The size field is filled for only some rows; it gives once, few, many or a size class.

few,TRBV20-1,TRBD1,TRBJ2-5,CSARRGLETQYF,TGCAGTGCTAGAAGGGGGCTAGAGACCCAGTACTTC
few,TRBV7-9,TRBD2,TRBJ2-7,CASSERAGGSYEQYF,TGTGCCAGCAGCGAGAGGGCGGGAGGGAGCTACGAGCAGTACTTC
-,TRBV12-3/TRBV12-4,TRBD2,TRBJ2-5,CATSDSTSGGLQETQYF,TGTGCCACCAGTGATTCTACTAGCGGGGGGTTACAAGAGACCCAGTACTTC
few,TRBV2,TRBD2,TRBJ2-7,CASSDLSGRDAYEQYF,TGTGCCAGCAGTGACCTCAGCGGGAGGGATGCCTACGAGCAGTACTTC
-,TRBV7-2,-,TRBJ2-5,CASRVGGAIETQYF,TGTGCCAGCAGAGTGGGGGGGGCGATAGAGACCCAGTACTTC
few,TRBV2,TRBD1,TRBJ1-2,CASSEASGQGAAYGYTF,TGTGCCAGCAGTGAAGCCTCAGGACAGGGGGCCGCCTATGGCTACACCTTC
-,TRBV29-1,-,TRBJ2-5,CASSPRAFQETQYF,TGTGCCAGCAGCCCTCGGGCATTTCAAGAGACCCAGTACTTC
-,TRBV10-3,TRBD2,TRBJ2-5,CAGSSGGFYQETQYF,TGTGCCGGATCTAGCGGGGGCTTTTACCAAGAGACCCAGTACTTC
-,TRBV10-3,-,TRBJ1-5,CASRPTGGPGQPQHF,TGTGCCAGCAGACCGACAGGCGGTCCGGGCCAGCCCCAGCATTTT
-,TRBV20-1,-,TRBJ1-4,CSAKDSYEKLFF,TGCAGTGCTAAGGACAGCTATGAAAAACTGTTTTTT
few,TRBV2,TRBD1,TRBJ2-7,CASSEAQGQGVYEQYF,TGTGCCAGCAGTGAAGCGCAGGGACAGGGGGTCTACGAGCAGTACTTC
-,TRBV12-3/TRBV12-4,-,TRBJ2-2,CASSLALGGTGELFF,TGTGCCAGCAGTTTAGCGCTCGGGGGCACCGGGGAGCTGTTTTTT
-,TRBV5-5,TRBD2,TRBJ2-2,CASSPLAGLFF,TGTGCCAGCAGCCCACTAGCGGGGCTGTTTTTT
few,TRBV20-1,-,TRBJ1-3,CSASSAWVFGNTIYF,TGCAGTGCTAGTTCAGCTTGGGTTTTTGGAAACACCATATATTTT
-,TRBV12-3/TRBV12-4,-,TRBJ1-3,CASSLGGSGNTIYF,TGTGCCAGCAGTTTGGGGGGATCTGGAAACACCATATATTTT
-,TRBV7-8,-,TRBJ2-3,CASSSVGSGTDTQYF,TGTGCCAGCAGCTCAGTCGGGAGTGGCACAGATACGCAGTATTTT
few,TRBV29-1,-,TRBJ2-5,CSSSERETQYF,TGCAGCTCATCGGAGCGAGAGACCCAGTACTTC
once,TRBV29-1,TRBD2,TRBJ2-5,CGAPPGTNKQETQYF,TGCGGTGCTCCACCCGGGACTAACAAACAAGAGACCCAGTACTTC
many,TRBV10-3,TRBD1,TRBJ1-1,CAISEGTVMMNTEAFF,TGTGCCATCAGTGAAGGGACAGTGATGATGAACACTGAAGCTTTCTTT
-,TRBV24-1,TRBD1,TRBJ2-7,CATWDREIGYEQYF,TGTGCCACCTGGGACAGGGAAATTGGTTACGAGCAGTACTTC
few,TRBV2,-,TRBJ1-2,CASSGTPNYGYTF,TGTGCCAGCAGTGGTACCCCTAACTATGGCTACACCTTC
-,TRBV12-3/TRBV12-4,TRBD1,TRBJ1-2,CASSSLTGGYGYTF,TGTGCCAGCAGTTCCCTGACAGGGGGCTATGGCTACACCTTC
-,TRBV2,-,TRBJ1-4,CASRLGTSNEKLLF,TGTGCCAGCAGACTCGGGACAAGTAATGAAAAACTGCTTTTC
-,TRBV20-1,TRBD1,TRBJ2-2,CSARDSDRPNTGELFF,TGCAGTGCTAGAGATTCGGACAGGCCGAACACCGGGGAGCTGTTTTTT
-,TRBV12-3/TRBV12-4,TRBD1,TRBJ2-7,CASSLAPDRPNSYEQYF,TGTGCCAGCAGTTTAGCCCCGGACAGGCCAAATTCCTACGAGCAGTACTTC
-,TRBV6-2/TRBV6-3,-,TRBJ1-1,CASNRVNTEAFF,TGTGCCAGCAACAGGGTGAACACTGAAGCTTTCTTT
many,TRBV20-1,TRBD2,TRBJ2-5,CSAQNERERETQYF,TGCAGTGCTCAAAACGAGCGGGAGAGAGAGACCCAGTACTTC
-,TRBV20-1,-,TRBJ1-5,CSARDSWNQPQHF,TGCAGTGCTAGAGATTCTTGGAATCAGCCCCAGCATTTT
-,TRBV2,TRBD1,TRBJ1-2,CASSRAGGSGYTF,TGTGCCAGCAGCCGTGCAGGGGGATCGGGCTACACCTTC
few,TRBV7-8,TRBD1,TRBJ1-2,CASSSSTGGYGYTF,TGTGCCAGCAGCTCATCGACAGGGGGATATGGCTACACCTTC
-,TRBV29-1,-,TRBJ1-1,CSRGAENTEAFF,TGCAGCAGGGGAGCTGAGAACACTGAAGCTTTCTTT
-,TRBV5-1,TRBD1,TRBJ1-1,CASSLGTGGNTEAFF,TGCGCCAGCAGCTTGGGGACAGGGGGCAACACTGAAGCTTTCTTT
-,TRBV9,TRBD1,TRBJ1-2,CASSDDQGANYGYTF,TGTGCCAGCAGCGATGACCAGGGGGCTAACTATGGCTACACCTTC
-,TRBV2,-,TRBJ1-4,CATMTGPTEKLFF,TGTGCCACCATGACAGGACCCACTGAAAAACTGTTTTTT
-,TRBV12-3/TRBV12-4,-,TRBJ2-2,CASSLQIGELFF,TGTGCCAGCAGCTTACAAATCGGGGAGCTGTTTTTT
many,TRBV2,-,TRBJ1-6,CASRRTGVNSPLHF,TGTGCCAGCCGGAGGACGGGAGTCAATTCACCCCTCCACTTT
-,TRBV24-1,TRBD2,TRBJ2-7,CATSDLLQGGDYEQYF,TGTGCCACCAGTGACTTACTTCAGGGAGGGGACTACGAGCAGTACTTC
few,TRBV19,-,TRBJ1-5,CASSGLRWGMDQPQHF,TGTGCCAGCTCCGGGCTAAGGTGGGGCATGGATCAGCCCCAGCATTTT
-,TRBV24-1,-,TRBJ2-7,CATSDPDSSYEQYF,TGTGCCACCAGTGACCCCGACAGCTCCTACGAGCAGTACTTC
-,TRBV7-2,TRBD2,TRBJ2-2,CASSLVGLAGGPNTGELFF,TGTGCCAGCAGCTTAGTCGGGCTAGCGGGAGGGCCGAACACCGGGGAGCTGTTTTTT
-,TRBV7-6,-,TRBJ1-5,CASSSTPGTGQPQHF,TGTGCCAGCAGCTCTACCCCCGGTACTGGTCAGCCCCAGCATTTT
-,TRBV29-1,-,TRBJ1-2,CSLERAYSYGYTF,TGCAGCTTAGAAAGGGCGTACTCCTATGGCTACACCTTC
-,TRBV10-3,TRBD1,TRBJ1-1,CAISVGQGARAEAFF,TGTGCCATCAGTGTAGGACAGGGGGCGCGGGCTGAAGCTTTCTTT
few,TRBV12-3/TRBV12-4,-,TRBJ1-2,CASSLRVPYGYTF,TGTGCCAGCAGTTTAAGGGTCCCCTATGGCTACACCTTC